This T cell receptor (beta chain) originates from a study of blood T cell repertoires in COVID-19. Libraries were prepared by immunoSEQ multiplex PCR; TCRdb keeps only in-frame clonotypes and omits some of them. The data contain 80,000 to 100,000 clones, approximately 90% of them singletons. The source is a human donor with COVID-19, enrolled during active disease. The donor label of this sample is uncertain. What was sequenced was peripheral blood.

CDR3 amino acids: CASSPQGYDSYNSPLHF. CDR3 in DNA: TGTGCCAGCTCACCCCAGGGATACGATTCCTATAATTCACCCCTCCACTTT. The J gene is TRBJ1-6, the V gene TRBV18, with D tentatively TRBD1 (5 bases). V was shortened by 3 bases and J by 1 base, with 13 bases between the two germline ends. The CDR3 is 17 residues long. The germline V gene encodes CDR1 KGHSH and CDR2 LQKENI.